This T cell receptor (beta chain) was profiled in a study of CD8 T cells in Susac syndrome. An amount of RNA that ranged from about 0.45 to 1 ug was reverse transcribed with random hexamers. The immunoSEQ assay covered 54 Vbeta and 13 Jbeta segments for CDR3. A single record per CDR3 protein comes from TCRdb applying MiXCR to the immunoSEQ multiplex PCR reads. The table records hundreds of thousands of distinct CDR3 sequences, approximately 84% of them present only once. Trimming cost V 7 bases and J 6 bases, with 18 bases left between them. Germline V gene data show CDR1 as MDHEN and CDR2 as SYDVKM. The CDR3 runs to 14 residues. This clonotype was seen a single time. CD8+ and CD4+ blood T cells underwent TCR beta sequencing. FACS enriched CD8+ TEMRA cells, while bulk CD8+ and CD4+ were negatively isolated.

This TCR was recovered from a human donor with multiple sclerosis. The genes are TRBV28 and TRBJ1-2; perhaps TRBD1 as D (5 bases). The specimen sequenced was CD8+ T cells from PBMCs. CDR3 sequence: CASTPLGGWDGYTF. The CDR3 DNA reads as TGTGCCAGCACACCCCTCGGGGGATGGGATGGCTACACCTTC.